This T cell receptor beta chain was profiled in a study of cytomegalovirus exposure and HLA in healthy donors (dated by TCRdb to the late 2010s). Regarding the study in general: In an earlier analysis of under 750 of the donors, approximately 300 Gb of sequence data and 117 million unique TCR beta sequences from 180 million or so T cells were reported. An early release that covered fewer than 750 HLA-typed donors contained approximately 290 gigabases of sequencing data and 80 million or so unique TCR sequences. Of the 398 genotyped donors, roughly 85% fell in the genetic ancestry cluster associated with self-reported Caucasian donors. The study was designed to test whether signatures of past pathogen exposure could be identified by cataloging public T cell receptors. The study profiled the T cell repertoires of 500 to 800 subjects by immunosequencing and related them to cytomegalovirus serostatus. In addition to the first cohort of 666 subjects, a separate validation cohort of under 150 different subjects was used. To predict cytomegalovirus infection status, the study combined high-throughput TCR immunosequencing, statistical association of individual TCRs with disease status, and machine learning. A later analysis re-examined previously published TCR beta repertoires from more than 550 donors and added high-resolution HLA genotyping to investigate patterns of TCR occurrence. In the later analysis, no new phenotypic data were used to find candidate immune exposures; instead, reliance was placed on TCR beta sequences and their occurrence across donors. To decide whether each TCR beta V gene segment behaved as functional or pseudogenic, an earlier analysis of over 500 of the donors relied on high-throughput TCR beta sequencing. Donor age, sex, ethnicity and CMV serostatus were compiled together with the repertoire data. In a later genetic analysis, genome-wide SNP genotypes for about three fifths of the roughly 670 donors were used, and that subset was treated as a discovery cohort. Every discovery cohort repertoire had been produced on one sequencing platform. HLA typing included class I and class II loci at four-digit resolution. Typing coverage differed by locus: A, B, C, DRB1 and DQB1 were typed in roughly 620-630 donors, DQA1 in about 500, DPA1 in roughly 590, and DPB1 in 400 to 490. About 5 DR-DQ haplotypes were handled as single units for association and clustering, since linkage in the cohort was strong. Among approximately 370 genotyped donors of the cohort, an average of around 250,000 unique TCR beta nucleotide sequences was sequenced per donor, of which 15% to 20% were non-productive. General study outcomes and caveats: A further reported finding was that TCR beta sequences accurately predicted the HLA-A and HLA-B alleles for most subjects in the first cohort. A later genetic analysis associated a missense DCLRE1C variant with V-gene and J-gene trimming of TCR beta chains, and an independent cohort replicated the association. A cluster of highly shared sequence variants was judged likely to be a technical artifact of the sequencing pipeline. Linkage disequilibrium might explain the correlated functional status among segregating V segments, but an unknown experimental factor could not be ruled out. Most CMV-associated TCR beta chains appeared to be HLA-restricted in a later analysis, and the HLA associations seemed to be driven largely by CMV exposure. In both the original and validation cohorts, the classifier was reported to diagnose cytomegalovirus status with high specificity and sensitivity. CMV serostatus was the only immune exposure information available for the cohort. Assigning TCR associations to individual alleles was difficult when HLA alleles, especially DR and DQ, strongly co-occurred. The study gave a list of roughly 150 TCR beta chains associated with cytomegalovirus. Across donors, most TCR sequences were observed very rarely, whereas some public TCRs were present in many individuals. In an earlier analysis of fewer than 700 of the donors, most TCR beta V segments appeared in productive rearrangements about 87% or about 30% of the time, broadly matching IMGT annotations. According to a later analysis, TCR association rates differed among HLA loci, with DRB1 alleles showing the most associated TCRs and HLA-C alleles showing the fewest. According to the authors, the approach could potentially be generalized to other disease states and immunological phenotypes. Only TCR beta chains were sequenced in this cohort, and the absence of alpha or paired-chain data limited detectable features. A later analysis found that HLA-associated TCR beta chains were more clonally expanded and had lower generation probabilities than equally common non-associated chains. A later analysis reported that several top co-occurrence clusters appeared linked to parvovirus B19, influenza, CMV and Epstein-Barr virus. Because HLA typing was unavailable for some donors at each locus, only the typed subset was used in association tests. The presence/absence analyses assumed that sequencing depth was roughly uniform across donors, and that assumption may not be true. Compared with the 666-donor mean, donors in an Asian-associated ancestry cluster had fewer N-insertions in productive TCRs, according to a later genetic analysis. Specific HLA alleles were associated with 15,000 to 20,000 TCR beta sequences at a false discovery rate of 0.05 in a later analysis. Some IMGT-functional V segments, including TRBV6-2 and TRBV6-3, could not be distinguished by the 87-base-pair reads and were therefore excluded. A few of the identified cytomegalovirus-associated TCR beta chains were confirmed in vitro to be specific for cytomegalovirus antigens. Because counts were too low, seventeen rarely observed V segments, including chromosome 9 orphons, were left out of the earlier analysis of about 620 of the donors.

Germline trimming amounts to 8 bases on V and 6 bases on J, with 5 as the count of junction bases outside the gene matches. The CDR3, cysteine through phenylalanine, is 12 amino acids long. The DNA shown is the 36-base CDR3, in frame from base 1. Looking up the germline V gene yields CDR1 ENHRY and CDR2 SYGVKD. Of note for this clone: This receptor's antigen is unknown. Base qualities are missing; no much larger clone stands one base away.

In total, 500 to 700 healthy bone marrow donors made up the cohort. Cohort members were all nominally healthy when sampled, although unrecorded immune exposures were likely present. The donor tested CMV seropositive, placing the donor among the 290 or so seropositive members of the cohort. Each donor provided a peripheral blood sample, and peripheral blood mononuclear cells were used for TCR beta sequencing. The Qiagen DNeasy Blood Extraction Kit was used to extract genomic DNA from the blood cell samples. The library was made by the immunoSEQ multiplex PCR assay. For the multiplex PCR, a mixture combining 60 forward primers for TCR Vbeta segments and 13 reverse primers for TCR Jbeta segments was used. The CDR3 region of rearranged TCR beta genes was amplified from genomic DNA by a multiplex PCR assay. On the Illumina HiSeq System, the amplified TCR beta libraries were sequenced as 87-base-pair reads. In the original analysis: In a later analysis, tens of millions of unique TCR beta chains were counted across the roughly 670 repertoires, and roughly 9.9 million of these chains were shared by at least two donors. Raw reads were error-corrected and collapsed into unique sequences with a nearest-neighbor algorithm that merged closely related sequences to remove PCR and sequencing errors. Alignment of CDR3 sequences to IMGT reference sequences was used to assign V, D and J gene segments. Each retained sequence needed at least a six-nucleotide match to both a V gene segment and a J gene segment. Rearrangements were classified as productive when the CDR3 lacked stop codons and remained in frame with V and J, and all other rearrangements were classified as non-productive. CDR3 was defined by IMGT convention, running from the second conserved V-encoded cysteine to the conserved J-encoded phenylalanine. The earlier analysis of 587 of the donors excluded sequences that lacked an unambiguous match to a single V gene segment. An earlier analysis of fewer than 650 of the donors classified V segments as functional when productive rearrangements were above 56.7% and as segregating when the standard deviation between donors was above 5%. A statistical classification framework was built for diagnosing cytomegalovirus status from the catalog of TCR beta chain sequences. A later analysis assigned V and J genes by comparing TCR nucleotide sequences with IMGT/GENE-DB human TR gene sequences. A later analysis assigned CDR3 sequences and most-parsimonious VDJ recombination scenarios with the TCRdist pipeline. In a later analysis, every TCR beta chain was defined by the combination of its CDR3 amino acid sequence and its V-gene family, and reads without a unique V-gene family were dropped. As a way to deal with suspected cross-contamination and a sequencing artifact, a later analysis dropped 500 to 700 nucleotide sequences that were highly shared and had low generation probability. In a later analysis, a clonal expansion index was calculated for each public chain from normalized within-repertoire ranks of inferred template counts. In a later analysis, generation probabilities were computed with a VDJ recombination model fitted to out-of-frame rearrangements, and the resulting probabilities were checked against IGoR. A later analysis scored TCR-TCR, TCR-HLA and TCR-CMV co-occurrence with hypergeometric tests, applying a repertoire-size bias correction to TCR pairs. False discovery rates were estimated in a later analysis by permuting HLA or CMV assignments 20 times. In a later analysis, co-occurring TCRs were grouped with DBSCAN, and TCRdist sequence similarity was added when clustering was performed within HLA-allele-positive subsets. For co-occurrence clustering, repertoires with fewer than 30,000 or more than 120,000 public chains were excluded, along with four to six repertoires with anomalous nucleotide sharing. In its TCRdb copy, this immuneACCESS table keeps in-frame sequences only and misses some clones. Where compared with another copy, unresolved V genes explain less than half of these, and the others have no known cause. V and J calls and clone size are given by that table; D and trimming were obtained from the DNA. Within this sample are 130,000 or so clones, with less than 75% of them counted one time only. Over 2% of the sample goes to the ten largest clones.

Sample: PBMCs. This TCR came from a woman between 40 and 50 years old in good health and CMV-seropositive. The chain couples TRBV10-3 to TRBJ2-3, with 7 junctional bases fitting TRBD1. The DNA is as follows: TGTGCCATCGGTACGACAGGGGATACGCAGTATTTT. This translates into CAIGTTGDTQYF.